The entry that follows covers one T cell receptor beta chain sequence. The antigen remains undetermined. This entry comes from a study of T cells after yellow fever vaccination. Study-level background: Each low-cell-number fraction was prepared by means of SMART-Seq v4 Ultra Low Input.

TCRdb reanalysed the 5' RACE reads using MiXCR and keeps one entry per CDR3 protein. This sample has roughly 330,000 distinct CDR3 sequences, with 6.8% found just once. This CDR3 is built from 15 residues. V lost 7 bases and J 1 base, leaving 15 bases between the germline ends. Per germline, CDR1 SEHNR and CDR2 FQNEAQ (reference sequence). Whole-study results and caveats: Researchers report a weaker secondary response that nonetheless peaked faster, day 5 versus 15.

This material consisted of PBMCs, taken about 41 days after the first yellow fever vaccination. This receptor was taken from a man aged 18-30 years who received the YFV17D yellow fever vaccine. The J gene is TRBJ2-3, the V gene TRBV7-9; D is perhaps TRBD1 (5 bases). This CDR3 reads CASTPLRVRTDTQYF. The CDR3, as DNA: TGTGCCAGCACCCCCCTCAGGGTGCGCACAGATACGCAGTATTTT.